The 8 T cell receptor beta chains below come from one sample, sequenced in a study of blood T cells in healthy people across ages. A second roughly 6 to 12 cycle PCR used barcoded and J-beta primers. TCRdb itself ran the 5' RACE reads through MiXCR, one entry per CDR3 protein. The repertoire includes over 700,000 distinct CDR3 sequences, roughly 25% of them detected once, and roughly a tenth sits in the top ten. These same records also appear under a second study, on T cells of mothers and their children.

The specimen sequenced was blood. The receptors come from a boy aged 10-17 years in good health.

This clonotype came up a few times. A read error may account for a junction end that differs from germline. The V gene is TRBV15, the J gene TRBJ2-5, with D unresolved. The CDR3 length is 14 residues. Per the germline V gene, CDR1 is LNHNV and CDR2 is YYDKDF (reference sequence). CDR3 sequence (DNA): TGTGCCACCAGCAGAGAGCAGAGAGGAGAGACTCAGTACTTC. It yields the protein CATSREQRGETQYF.

This clonotype was counted between two and nine times. The J gene is TRBJ2-7, the V gene TRBV11-2; D call uncertain. CDR1 is SGHAT and CDR2 is FQNNGV in the germline V gene. Trimming took off 2 bases at V and 3 bases at J, with 8 bases between the two ends. CDR3 length: 13 residues. The CDR3 nucleotides read TGTGCCAGCAGCTTAACGCGGATCTACGAGCAGTACTTC. Amino acid sequence: CASSLTRIYEQYF.

V and J are TRBV28 and TRBJ2-5; tentatively, D is TRBD1 or TRBD2 (6 bases each). This CDR3 contains 16 residues. With 1 base removed from V and 4 bases from J, the gap between germline ends came to 16 bases. Germline lookup yields CDR1 MDHEN and CDR2 SYDVKM. CDR3 sequence: CASSLSRWGAGETQYF. DNA for the CDR3: TGTGCCAGCAGTTTATCCCGGTGGGGGGCCGGAGAGACCCAGTACTTC. Drawing the rest from reference TRBV28 and TRBJ2-5, the complete variable domain is DVKVTQSSRYLVKRTGEKVFLECVQDMDHENMFWYRQDPGLGLRLIYFSYDVKMKEKGDIPEGYSVSREKKERFSLILESASTNQTSMYLCASSLSRWGAGETQYFGPGTRLLVL.

The chain carries TRBV28 and TRBJ1-6; D perhaps matches TRBD1 (6 bases). The V end lost 4 bases, the J end lost 9 bases, and 19 bases lay between the germline ends. Per the germline V gene, CDR1 is MDHEN and CDR2 is SYDVKM. The CDR3 has 16 residues. The CDR3 is CASSSPVAGAASPLHF. CDR3 in DNA: TGTGCCAGCAGTTCCCCTGTCGCGGGGGCGGCTTCACCCCTCCACTTT.

Written as DNA, the CDR3 is TGTGCCAGCAAGGAGACTAGCGGTTCCACCGGGGAGCTGTTTTTT. Translated: CASKETSGSTGELFF. The V gene is TRBV12-3 or TRBV12-4, the J gene TRBJ2-2, with 9 bases lining up with TRBD2. V shed 7 bases and J 4 bases; nucleotides not matched to a gene: 7. The CDR3 sequence is 15 residues long.

The chain couples TRBV7-9 to TRBJ2-5; 8 nucleotides align to TRBD2. The CDR3 covers 15 residues. The germline gives CDR1 SEHNR, CDR2 FQNEAQ (reference sequence). V lost 4 bases and J lost 5; bases outside the gene matches: 9. The CDR3 loop is CASSSTGGQRETQYF. The CDR3 DNA is TGTGCCAGCAGCTCAACGGGGGGGCAGCGGGAGACCCAGTACTTC.

This clonotype was observed a few times. Here the CDR3 reads CSATYPQTGMETQYF. Here the CDR3 DNA reads TGCAGTGCTACGTACCCCCAGACAGGGATGGAGACCCAGTACTTC. The chain uses TRBV20-1 and TRBJ2-5, with TRBD1 matching over 7 bases. V was pared by 4 bases and J by 5 bases, with 13 bases of the junction left unmatched. Germline V CDR1 and CDR2: DFQATT, SNEGSKA (reference sequence). The CDR3 has 15 amino acids.

Only a few counts were recorded for this clonotype. This chain joins TRBV7-2 and TRBJ2-3; the match to TRBD2 covers 10 bases. CDR1 SGHTA and CDR2 FQGNSA come from the germline V gene. The CDR3 is 17 residues long. After removal of 5 bases from V and 6 bases from J, the junction contained 14 bases not matched to a gene. The DNA of the CDR3 is TGTGCCAGCAGCCCCGTGCTAGCGGGGGCGTTAGTGGATACGCAGTATTTT. Residues: CASSPVLAGALVDTQYF. The entire variable domain, with the rest obtained from reference TRBV7-2 and TRBJ2-3, is as follows: GAGVSQSPSNKVTEKGKDVELRCDPISGHTALYWYRQSLGQGLEFLIYFQGNSAPDKSGLPSDRFSAERTGGSVSTLTIQRTQQEDSAVYLCASSPVLAGALVDTQYFGPGTRLTVL.